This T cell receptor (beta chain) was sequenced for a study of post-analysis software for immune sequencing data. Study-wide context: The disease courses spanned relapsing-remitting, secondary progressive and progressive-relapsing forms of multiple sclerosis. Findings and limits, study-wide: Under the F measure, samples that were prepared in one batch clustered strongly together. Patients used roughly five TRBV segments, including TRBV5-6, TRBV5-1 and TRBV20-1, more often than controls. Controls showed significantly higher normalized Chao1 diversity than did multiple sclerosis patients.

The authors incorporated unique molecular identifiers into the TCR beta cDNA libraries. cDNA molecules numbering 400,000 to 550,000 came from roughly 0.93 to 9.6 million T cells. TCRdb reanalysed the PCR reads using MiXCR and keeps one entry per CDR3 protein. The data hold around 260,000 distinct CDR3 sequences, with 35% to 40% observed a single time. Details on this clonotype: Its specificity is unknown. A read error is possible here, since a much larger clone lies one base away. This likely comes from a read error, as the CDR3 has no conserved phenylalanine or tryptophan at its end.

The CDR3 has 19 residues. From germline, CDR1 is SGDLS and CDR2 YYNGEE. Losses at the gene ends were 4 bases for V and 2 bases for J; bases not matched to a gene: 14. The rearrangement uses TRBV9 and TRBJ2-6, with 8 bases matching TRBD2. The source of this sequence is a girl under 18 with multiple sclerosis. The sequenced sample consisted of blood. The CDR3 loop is CASSIEAGGPFTGANVLTC. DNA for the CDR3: TGTGCCAGCAGCATAGAGGCGGGAGGACCCTTTACTGGGGCCAACGTCCTGACTTGC.